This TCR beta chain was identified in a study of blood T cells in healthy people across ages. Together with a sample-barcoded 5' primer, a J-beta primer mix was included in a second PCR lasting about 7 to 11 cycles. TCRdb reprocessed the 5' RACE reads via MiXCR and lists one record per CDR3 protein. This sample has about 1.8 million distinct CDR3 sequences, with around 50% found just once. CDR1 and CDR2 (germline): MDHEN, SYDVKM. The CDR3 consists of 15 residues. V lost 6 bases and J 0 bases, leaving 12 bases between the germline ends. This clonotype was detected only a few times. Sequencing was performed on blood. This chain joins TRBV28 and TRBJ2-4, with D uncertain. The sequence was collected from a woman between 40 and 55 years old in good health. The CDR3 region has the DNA TGTGCCAGCAGGGTCGTAGGGCTAGCCAAAAACATTCAGTACTTC. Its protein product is CASRVVGLAKNIQYF.